This T cell receptor beta chain was recovered during a study of cytomegalovirus exposure and HLA in healthy donors. Study outcomes and limitations: Confirmation was obtained in vitro that a few CMV-associated chains are specific for CMV antigens. Both high specificity and high sensitivity reportedly marked the classifier's diagnosis of cytomegalovirus status.

The donors were in the roughly 110-subject validation cohort, distinct from the roughly 600-subject first cohort. The data were produced by immunoSEQ multiplex PCR, yet TCRdb's version contains in-frame clones alone and is incomplete. The sample lists about 200,000 clones; around 90% were seen once. Notes on this clone: The antigen remains undetermined.

Germline CDR1 reads MNHNS; CDR2 reads SASEGT. The CDR3 sequence is 16 residues long. Trimming pared 0 bases from V and 5 bases from J, leaving 15 bases between. The gene calls are TRBV6-1 and TRBJ2-3; possibly TRBD2 for D (6 bases). This clonotype was sampled from a woman younger than 30 in good health and CMV-seropositive. Sequencing was performed on PBMCs. The CDR3 sequence is CASSEAGGLRLDTQYF. The CDR3 DNA follows: TGTGCCAGCAGTGAAGCGGGGGGACTCCGCCTAGATACGCAGTATTTT.